The rows below give T cell receptor beta chains drawn from one sample of a study of regulatory T cells in long-lasting Graves disease. TCRdb reprocessed the multiplex PCR reads via MiXCR and lists one record per CDR3 protein. This table has fewer than 400,000 distinct CDR3 sequences, more than 20% appearing once. The sample consisted of peripheral blood mononuclear cells (PBMCs), taken when the disease was refractory, from a patient treated with antithyroid drugs. These receptor sequences come from a female donor with Graves disease. CDR3s include the opening cysteine and the closing phenylalanine or tryptophan. Fields, in order: J gene, D gene, clone size, V gene, CDR3 DNA, CDR3 protein. D genes are given only for firm matches. For some rows the clone size is stated as once, few or many, or as a class when expanded; others skip it.

TRBJ2-1	TRBD2	-	TRBV11-2	TGTGCCAGCAGCCCAATGGCGGTGCTAGCGGGTGGTCGGTCCTACAATGAGCAGTTCTTC	CASSPMAVLAGGRSYNEQFF
TRBJ2-7	TRBD1	many	TRBV7-9	TGTGCCAGCAGCTCCGGATCTCGGACAGGACGCTACGAGCAGTACTTC	CASSSGSRTGRYEQYF
TRBJ1-2	TRBD1	many	TRBV28	TGTGCCAGCAGTATAACCACACAGGGGAACTATGGCTACACCTTC	CASSITTQGNYGYTF
TRBJ2-5	-	many	TRBV6-2/TRBV6-3	TGTGCCAGCAGTTACTCGAGAGAGACCCAGTACTTC	CASSYSRETQYF
TRBJ2-2	-	few	TRBV12-3/TRBV12-4	TGTGCCAGCACCCCCCATGGGACCCCAAACACCGGGGAGCTGTTTTTT	CASTPHGTPNTGELFF
TRBJ1-4	-	few	TRBV30	TGTGCCTGGAGTGTATCACAGGGAAATGAAAAACTGTTTTTT	CAWSVSQGNEKLFF
TRBJ2-5	-	few	TRBV20-1	TGCAGTGCTAGAGATATGCAGGGGGAGACCCAGTACTTC	CSARDMQGETQYF
TRBJ2-7	TRBD2	many	TRBV19	TGTGCCAGTACCGCCGGGACTAGCGTAGACGAGCAGTACTTC	CASTAGTSVDEQYF
TRBJ2-5	TRBD2	few	TRBV5-1	TGCGCCAGCAGTTCCGGACTAGCGGGAGGTCATCTTCAAGAGACCCAGTACTTC	CASSSGLAGGHLQETQYF
TRBJ2-5	TRBD2	many	TRBV20-1	TGCAGTGCTAGAGATCTGGCTAGCGGGAGTCGAAAGACCCAGTACTTC	CSARDLASGSRKTQYF
TRBJ2-7	TRBD2	many	TRBV9	TGTGCCAGCAGCAAAGCCCCCGGGGGGTCGGCGGGCGAGCAGTACTTC	CASSKAPGGSAGEQYF
TRBJ1-1	-	few	TRBV6-2/TRBV6-3	TGTGCCAGCAGACCGGGACCGACCACTGAAGCTTTCTTT	CASRPGPTTEAFF
TRBJ2-7	-	-	TRBV7-3	TGTGCCAGCAGCCCGGAGGGGTTCGGCTACGAGCAGTACTTC	CASSPEGFGYEQYF
TRBJ2-4	-	-	TRBV7-2	-	CASSLEVAGGSKYF
TRBJ1-5	-	many	TRBV19	TGTGCCAGTAGTTTCCTGACAGCCTTCAACGGGGGCAATCAGCCCCAGCATTTT	CASSFLTAFNGGNQPQHF
TRBJ1-5	TRBD1	-	TRBV7-8	TGTGCCAGCACCCAGGGGGCAAATAGCAATCAGCCCCAGCATTTT	CASTQGANSNQPQHF
TRBJ2-3	TRBD2	-	TRBV11-1	TGTGCCAGCAGCCGAACCGGACTAGCGGGATTTAGCACAGATACGCAGTATTTT	CASSRTGLAGFSTDTQYF
TRBJ2-7	TRBD1	many	TRBV18	TGTGCCAGCTCACCAGGCGGGACAGGTCTCGAGCAGTACTTC	CASSPGGTGLEQYF
TRBJ1-6	-	many	TRBV28	TGTGCCAGCAGTTTCGAAGGTAGCTCCTATAATTCACCCCTCCACTTT	CASSFEGSSYNSPLHF
TRBJ1-1	TRBD1	-	TRBV4-3	TGCGCCAGCAGCCCGGGACAGATAGTCGACACGACTGAAGCTTTCTTT	CASSPGQIVDTTEAFF
TRBJ2-7	TRBD2	-	TRBV4-2	TGTGCCAGCAGCCAAGATCTGACTAGCGGGAGTTACGAGCAGTACTTC	CASSQDLTSGSYEQYF
TRBJ2-2	-	many	TRBV10-1	TGCGCCAGCAGTCACTCTGACTACACGAACACCGGGGAGCTGTTTTTT	CASSHSDYTNTGELFF
TRBJ2-7	TRBD2	-	TRBV19	TGTGCCAGTAGACTAGCGGGAGGGCCGTTCCACGAGCAGTACTTC	CASRLAGGPFHEQYF
TRBJ2-7	TRBD2	many	TRBV7-2	TGTGCCAGCAGCCAGGGACTAGCGGGAGGTTTGTACGAGCAGTACTTC	CASSQGLAGGLYEQYF
TRBJ1-5	-	many	TRBV7-8	TGTGCCAGCACCCACCTGGCGGGGGGTATGGGCAATCAGCCCCAGCATTTT	CASTHLAGGMGNQPQHF
TRBJ2-7	-	many	TRBV29-1	TGCAGCGTTGGGTACGGCGTTGGCTACGAGCAGTACTTC	CSVGYGVGYEQYF
TRBJ1-6	TRBD1	few	TRBV20-1	TGCAGTGCTAGAGAGGGAACAGGGGGCATTAATTCACCCCTCCACTTT	CSAREGTGGINSPLHF
TRBJ1-2	TRBD1	-	TRBV7-3	TGTGCCAGCAGCTTAGTAGAACAGGGGGCGAGTGGCTACACCTTC	CASSLVEQGASGYTF
TRBJ2-1	-	-	TRBV5-4	TGTGCCAGCAGCTCGTTGGGCTCCTACAATGAGCAGTTCTTC	CASSSLGSYNEQFF
TRBJ2-2	-	many	TRBV2	TGTGCCAGCAGTGAAGAGTGGGGGAACACCGGGGAGCTGTTTTTT	CASSEEWGNTGELFF
TRBJ2-5	-	many	TRBV7-2	TGTGCCAGCAGCTCCCTGGGAGGAGGGGCCGAGACCCAGTACTTC	CASSSLGGGAETQYF
TRBJ1-1	-	many	TRBV5-5	TGTGCCAGCAGCTTGGCCCTTATGAACACTGAAGCTTTCTTT	CASSLALMNTEAFF
TRBJ2-6	TRBD1	many	TRBV12-3/TRBV12-4	TGTGCCAGCAGTCGGGACAGACAGTCCTCTGGGGCCAACGTCCTGACTTTC	CASSRDRQSSGANVLTF
TRBJ2-7	TRBD2	few	TRBV20-1	TGCAGTGCACCCGCCGGACTAGCGGGTTGGGAGCAGTACTTC	CSAPAGLAGWEQYF
TRBJ1-6	TRBD1	many	TRBV28	TGTGCCAGCAACTCAGGGGGGTCCTCCTATAATTCACCCCTCCACTTT	CASNSGGSSYNSPLHF
TRBJ2-1	TRBD2	-	TRBV20-1	TGCAGTGCCCTAAGGGAGGGTCTCTACAATGAGCAGTTCTTC	CSALREGLYNEQFF
TRBJ1-5	-	many	TRBV15	TGTGCCACCAGCAGGGAGGGGGGTAGCAGTCAGCCCCAGCATTTT	CATSREGGSSQPQHF
TRBJ2-7	-	few	TRBV7-6	TGTGCCAGCAGCTTAGAGGCCGACAGCTCCTACGAGCAGTACTTC	CASSLEADSSYEQYF
TRBJ2-7	-	-	TRBV2	TGTGCCAGCACGGTTGACGAGGAGTTTTTCTACGAGCAGTACTTC	CASTVDEEFFYEQYF
TRBJ1-4	-	many	TRBV2	TGTGCCAGCAGACAGGGCGGGAGTGAAAAACTGTTTTTT	CASRQGGSEKLFF
TRBJ2-1	TRBD2	-	TRBV7-9	TGTGCCAGCAGCTTAGGGGGACTAGCGGGAGGCTACTCCTACAATGAGCAGTTCTTC	CASSLGGLAGGYSYNEQFF
TRBJ2-3	-	once	TRBV15	TGTGCCACCAGCAGAGAACCGAAAGCTAGCACAGATACGCAGTATTTT	CATSREPKASTDTQYF
TRBJ2-2	TRBD1	-	TRBV10-3	TGTGCCATCAGTCCCGGGACAGGGGGCACCGGGGAGCTGTTTTTT	CAISPGTGGTGELFF
TRBJ2-2	TRBD2	many	TRBV7-3	TGTGCCAGCAGCCTCAACCACGGGGGGAGGACCGGGGAGCTGTTTTTT	CASSLNHGGRTGELFF
TRBJ2-7	TRBD2	few	TRBV19	TGTGCCAGTAGTATAGCTTCTAGCGGAACCTACGAGCAGTACTTC	CASSIASSGTYEQYF
TRBJ2-5	TRBD1	many	TRBV6-5	TGTGCCAGCAGTTACATCCTCGGACAGGGAGAGACCCAGTACTTC	CASSYILGQGETQYF
TRBJ1-6	TRBD1	many	TRBV28	TGTGCCAGCAGTTACCAGGGGGTGGTGAATTCACCCCTCCACTTT	CASSYQGVVNSPLHF
TRBJ2-5	-	-	TRBV9	TGTGCCAGCAGCGTAGGTGACTCTCACCAGACCCAGTACTTC	CASSVGDSHQTQYF
TRBJ2-7	-	many	TRBV28	TGTGCCAGCAGGGGGACTGCCAGGAACGAGCAGTACTTC	CASRGTARNEQYF
TRBJ2-5	TRBD1	-	TRBV15	TGTGCCACCAGCAACACAGGGGGTGTTGAGACCCAGTACTTC	CATSNTGGVETQYF
TRBJ2-7	-	once	TRBV10-2	TGCGCCAGCAGTCCCGACTGGTACGAGCAGTACTTC	CASSPDWYEQYF
TRBJ2-1	TRBD2	-	TRBV12-3/TRBV12-4	TGTGCCAGCAGTTTCGGCGGGAGGCGGAAAAATGAGCAGTTCTTC	CASSFGGRRKNEQFF
TRBJ2-5	TRBD2	many	TRBV6-9	TGTGCCAGCAGTTACGTCCTAGCGGGAGTTTCGGAAGCCCAGTACTTC	CASSYVLAGVSEAQYF
TRBJ2-6	-	few	TRBV7-2	TGTGCCAGCAGCTGGACCTCTGGGGCCAACGTCCTGACTTTC	CASSWTSGANVLTF
TRBJ1-1	-	many	TRBV9	TGTGCCAGCAGCGACCGGGGTTTGGGTACTGAAGCTTTCTTT	CASSDRGLGTEAFF
TRBJ2-7	-	once	TRBV10-2	TGCGCCAGCAGTCCCGGGACCGAGCTTTACGAGCAGTACTTC	CASSPGTELYEQYF
TRBJ2-5	TRBD2	-	TRBV6-2/TRBV6-3	TGTGCCAGCAGTTTAACGTCGGGACTAGCGGGAGTGGAGACCCAGTACTTC	CASSLTSGLAGVETQYF
TRBJ1-2	-	many	TRBV28	TGTGCCAGCAAAATAGATAGACGGCCAGTTAACTATGGCTACACCTTC	CASKIDRRPVNYGYTF
TRBJ2-7	-	few	TRBV2	TGTGCCAGCAGTGAGATGGAGAGGGAGCAGTACTTC	CASSEMEREQYF
TRBJ2-4	-	many	TRBV28	TGTGCCAGCAGTTTCGGGGGAACGGGCATTCAGTACTTC	CASSFGGTGIQYF